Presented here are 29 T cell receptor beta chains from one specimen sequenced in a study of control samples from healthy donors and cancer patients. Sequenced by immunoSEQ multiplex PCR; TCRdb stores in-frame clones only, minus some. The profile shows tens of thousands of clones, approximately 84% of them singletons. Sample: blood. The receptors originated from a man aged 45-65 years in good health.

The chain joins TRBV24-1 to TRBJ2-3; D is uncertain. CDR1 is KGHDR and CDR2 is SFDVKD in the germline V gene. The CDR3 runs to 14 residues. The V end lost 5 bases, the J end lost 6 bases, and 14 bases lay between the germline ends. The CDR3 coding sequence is TGTGCCACCAGTGGAGGAGCTAACGTCGATACGCAGTATTTT. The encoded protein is CATSGGANVDTQYF.

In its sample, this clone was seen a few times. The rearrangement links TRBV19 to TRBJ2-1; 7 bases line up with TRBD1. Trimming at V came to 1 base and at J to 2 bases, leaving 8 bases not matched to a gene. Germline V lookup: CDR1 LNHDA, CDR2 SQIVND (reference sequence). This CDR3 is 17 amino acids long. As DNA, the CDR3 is TGTGCCAGTAGTATAGGTCAACAGGGGATCACCTACAATGAGCAGTTCTTC. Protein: CASSIGQQGITYNEQFF.

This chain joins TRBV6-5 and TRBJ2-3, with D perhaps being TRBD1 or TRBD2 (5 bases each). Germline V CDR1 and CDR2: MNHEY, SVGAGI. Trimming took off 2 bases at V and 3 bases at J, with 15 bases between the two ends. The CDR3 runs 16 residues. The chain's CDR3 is CASSYLGTQLTDTQYF. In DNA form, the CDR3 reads TGTGCCAGCAGTTACCTCGGGACCCAACTAACAGATACGCAGTATTTT.

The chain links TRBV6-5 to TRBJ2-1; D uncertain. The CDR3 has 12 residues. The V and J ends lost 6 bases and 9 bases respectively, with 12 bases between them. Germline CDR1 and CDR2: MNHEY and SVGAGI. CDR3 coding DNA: TGTGCCAGCAGCCTCTCTCGTGGTGAGCAGTTCTTC. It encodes CASSLSRGEQFF.

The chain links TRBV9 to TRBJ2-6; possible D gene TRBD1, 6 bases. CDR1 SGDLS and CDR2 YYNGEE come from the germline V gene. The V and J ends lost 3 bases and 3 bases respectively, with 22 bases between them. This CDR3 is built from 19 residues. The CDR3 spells CASSATRPRGFSGANVLTF. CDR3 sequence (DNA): TGTGCCAGCAGCGCGACACGACCCAGGGGATTCAGTGGGGCCAACGTCCTGACTTTC.

CDR3 loop: CASTLRGANSPLHF. CDR3 nucleotides: TGTGCCAGCACCCTAAGGGGGGCGAATTCACCCCTCCACTTT. The chain uses TRBV27 and TRBJ1-6; perhaps TRBD1 as D (6 bases). Germline lookup yields CDR1 MNHEY and CDR2 SMNVEV (reference sequence). This CDR3 has 14 amino acids. V lost 7 bases to trimming and J lost 7 bases, with 14 bases between them.

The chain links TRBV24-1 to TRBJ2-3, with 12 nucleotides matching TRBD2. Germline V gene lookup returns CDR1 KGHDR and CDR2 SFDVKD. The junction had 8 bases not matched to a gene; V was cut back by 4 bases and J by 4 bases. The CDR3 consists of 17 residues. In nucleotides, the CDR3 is TGTGCCACCAGTGACTACGGACTAGCGGGAAAGGCAGATACGCAGTATTTT. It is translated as CATSDYGLAGKADTQYF.

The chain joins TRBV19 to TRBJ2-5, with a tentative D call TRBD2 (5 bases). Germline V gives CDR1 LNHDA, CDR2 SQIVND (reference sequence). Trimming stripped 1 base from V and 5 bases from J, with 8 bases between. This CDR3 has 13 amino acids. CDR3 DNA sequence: TGTGCCAGTAGTATAGGCCAGCGGGAGACCCAGTACTTC. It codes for CASSIGQRETQYF.

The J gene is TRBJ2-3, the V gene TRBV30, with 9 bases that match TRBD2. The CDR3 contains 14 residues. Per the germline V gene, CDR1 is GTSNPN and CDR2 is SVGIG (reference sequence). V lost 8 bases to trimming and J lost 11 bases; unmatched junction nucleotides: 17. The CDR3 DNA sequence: TGTGCCGGAGAGGGGCAGCGGGGGGAGGAGGAGCAGTATTTT. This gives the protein CAGEGQRGEEEQYF.

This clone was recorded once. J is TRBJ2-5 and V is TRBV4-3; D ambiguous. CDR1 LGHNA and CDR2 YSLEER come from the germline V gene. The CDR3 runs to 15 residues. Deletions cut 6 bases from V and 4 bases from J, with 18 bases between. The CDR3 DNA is TGCGCCAGCAGTCCAACCGTGGGGTGGGGAGAGACCCAGTACTTC. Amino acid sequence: CASSPTVGWGETQYF.

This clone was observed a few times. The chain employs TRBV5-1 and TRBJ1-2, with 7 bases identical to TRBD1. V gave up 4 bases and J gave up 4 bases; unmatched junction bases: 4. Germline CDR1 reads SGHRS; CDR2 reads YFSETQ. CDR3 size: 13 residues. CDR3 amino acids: CASSIGTVYGYTF. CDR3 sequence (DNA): TGCGCCAGCAGCATAGGGACAGTCTATGGCTACACCTTC. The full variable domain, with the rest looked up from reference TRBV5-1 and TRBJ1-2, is KAGVTQTPRYLIKTRGQQVTLSCSPISGHRSVSWYQQTPGQGLQFLFEYFSETQRNKGNFPGRFSGRQFSNSRSEMNVSTLELGDSALYLCASSIGTVYGYTFGSGTRLTVV.

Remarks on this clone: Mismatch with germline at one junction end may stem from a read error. This CDR3 reads CASSLLKTEAFF. Here the CDR3 DNA reads TGTGCCAGCAGTCTGCTGAAGACTGAAGCTTTCTTT. The chain employs TRBV12-3 or TRBV12-4 and TRBJ1-1; D call uncertain. The length of the CDR3 is 12 residues.

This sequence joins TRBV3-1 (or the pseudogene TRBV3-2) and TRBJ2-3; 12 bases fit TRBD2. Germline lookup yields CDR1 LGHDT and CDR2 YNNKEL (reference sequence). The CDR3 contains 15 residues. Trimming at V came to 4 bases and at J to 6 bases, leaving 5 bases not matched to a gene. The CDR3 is CASSRLAGDGDTQYF. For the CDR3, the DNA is TGTGCCAGCAGCCGACTAGCGGGGGACGGGGATACGCAGTATTTT.

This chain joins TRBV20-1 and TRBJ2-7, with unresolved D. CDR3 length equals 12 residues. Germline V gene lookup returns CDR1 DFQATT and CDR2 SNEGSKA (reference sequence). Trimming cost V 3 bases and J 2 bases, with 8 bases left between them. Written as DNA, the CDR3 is TGCAGTGCTAGTTTTGGGGCCTACGAGCAGTACTTC. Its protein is CSASFGAYEQYF.

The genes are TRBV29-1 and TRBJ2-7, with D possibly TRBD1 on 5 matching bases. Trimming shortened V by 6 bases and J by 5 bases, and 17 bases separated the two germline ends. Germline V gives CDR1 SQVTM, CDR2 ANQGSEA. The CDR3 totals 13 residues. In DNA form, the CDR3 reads TGCAGCGTGGGGCCCCTCGTCAGCCACGAGCAGTACTTC. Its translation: CSVGPLVSHEQYF.

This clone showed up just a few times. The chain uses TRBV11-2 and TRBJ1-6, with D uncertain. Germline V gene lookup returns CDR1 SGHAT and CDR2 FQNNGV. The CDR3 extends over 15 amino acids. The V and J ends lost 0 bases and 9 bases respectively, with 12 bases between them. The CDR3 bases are TGTGCCAGCAGCTTAGAACTGGCGACGGTTTCACCCCTCCACTTT. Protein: CASSLELATVSPLHF. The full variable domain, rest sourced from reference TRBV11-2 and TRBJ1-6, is EAGVAQSPRYKIIEKRQSVAFWCNPISGHATLYWYQQILGQGPKLLIQFQNNGVVDDSQLPKDRFSAERLKGVDSTLKIQPAKLEDSAVYLCASSLELATVSPLHFGNGTRLTVT.

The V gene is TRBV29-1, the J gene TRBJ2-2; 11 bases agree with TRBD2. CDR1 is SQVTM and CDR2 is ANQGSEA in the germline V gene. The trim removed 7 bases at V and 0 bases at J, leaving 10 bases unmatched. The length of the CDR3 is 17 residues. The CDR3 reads CSGALKLAGANTGELFF. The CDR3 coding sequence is TGCAGCGGGGCCCTAAAACTAGCGGGAGCGAACACCGGGGAGCTGTTTTTT.

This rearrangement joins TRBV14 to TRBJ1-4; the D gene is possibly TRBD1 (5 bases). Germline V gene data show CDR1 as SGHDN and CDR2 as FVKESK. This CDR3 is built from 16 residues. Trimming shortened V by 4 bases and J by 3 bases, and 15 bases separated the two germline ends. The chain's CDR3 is CASSRNLGVANEKLFF. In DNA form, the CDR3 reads TGTGCCAGCAGCCGGAATCTAGGGGTCGCTAATGAAAAACTGTTTTTT.

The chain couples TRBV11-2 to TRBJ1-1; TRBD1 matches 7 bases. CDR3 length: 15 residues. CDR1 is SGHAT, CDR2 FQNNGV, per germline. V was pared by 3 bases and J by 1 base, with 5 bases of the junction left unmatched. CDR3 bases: TGTGCCAGCAGCTTTTCCGGGACAGCGAACACTGAAGCTTTCTTT. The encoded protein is CASSFSGTANTEAFF.

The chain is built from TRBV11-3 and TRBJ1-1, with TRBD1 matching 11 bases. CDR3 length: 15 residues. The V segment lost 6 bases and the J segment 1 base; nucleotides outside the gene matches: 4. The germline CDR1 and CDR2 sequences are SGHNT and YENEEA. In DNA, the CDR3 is TGTGCCAGCAGGGCCGGGACAGGGGGGAACACTGAAGCTTTCTTT. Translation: CASRAGTGGNTEAFF.

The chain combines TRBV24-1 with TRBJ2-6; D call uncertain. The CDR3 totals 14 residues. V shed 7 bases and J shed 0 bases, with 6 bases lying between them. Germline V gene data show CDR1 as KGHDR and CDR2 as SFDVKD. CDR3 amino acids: CATSTDSGANVLTF. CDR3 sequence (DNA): TGTGCCACCAGCACGGACTCTGGGGCCAACGTCCTGACTTTC.

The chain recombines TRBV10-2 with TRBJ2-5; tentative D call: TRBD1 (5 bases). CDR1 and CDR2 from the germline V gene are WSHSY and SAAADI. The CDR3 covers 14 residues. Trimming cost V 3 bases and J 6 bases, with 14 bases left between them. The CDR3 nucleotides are TGCGCCAGCAGTGAATCCCGCAGGGTACAGACCCAGTACTTC. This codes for CASSESRRVQTQYF.

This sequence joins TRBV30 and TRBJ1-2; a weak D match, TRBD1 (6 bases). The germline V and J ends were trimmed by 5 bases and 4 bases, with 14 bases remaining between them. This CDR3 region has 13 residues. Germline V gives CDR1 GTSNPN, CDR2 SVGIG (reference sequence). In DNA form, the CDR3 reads TGTGCCTGGGGAGAACAGGGTCCCTATGGCTACACCTTC. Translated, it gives CAWGEQGPYGYTF.

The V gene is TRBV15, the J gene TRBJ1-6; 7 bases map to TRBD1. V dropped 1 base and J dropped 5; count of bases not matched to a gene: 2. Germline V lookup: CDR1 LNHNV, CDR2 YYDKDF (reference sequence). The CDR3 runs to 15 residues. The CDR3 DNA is TGTGCCACCAGCAGAGGGGACAGTGATAATTCACCCCTCCACTTT. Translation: CATSRGDSDNSPLHF.

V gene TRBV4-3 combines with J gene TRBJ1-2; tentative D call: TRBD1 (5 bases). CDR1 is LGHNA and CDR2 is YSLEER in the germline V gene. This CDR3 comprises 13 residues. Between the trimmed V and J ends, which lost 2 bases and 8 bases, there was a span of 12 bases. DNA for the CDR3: TGCGCCAGCAGCCAACATAGGGCAGGGGGCTACACCTTC. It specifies CASSQHRAGGYTF.

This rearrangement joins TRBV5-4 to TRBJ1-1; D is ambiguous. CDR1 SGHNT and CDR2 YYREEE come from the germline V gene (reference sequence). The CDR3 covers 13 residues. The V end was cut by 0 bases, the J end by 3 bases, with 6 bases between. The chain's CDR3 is CASSLDPHTEAFF. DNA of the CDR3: TGTGCCAGCAGCTTGGATCCCCACACTGAAGCTTTCTTT.

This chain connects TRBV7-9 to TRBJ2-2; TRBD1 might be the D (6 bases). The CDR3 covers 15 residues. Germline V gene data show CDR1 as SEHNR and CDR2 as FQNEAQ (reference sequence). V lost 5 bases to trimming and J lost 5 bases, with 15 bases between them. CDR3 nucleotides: TGTGCCAGCAGCGGAACCGGGACACAAACCGGGGAGCTGTTTTTT. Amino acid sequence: CASSGTGTQTGELFF. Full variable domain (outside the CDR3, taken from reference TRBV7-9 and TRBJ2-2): DTGVSQNPRHKITKRGQNVTFRCDPISEHNRLYWYRQTLGQGPEFLTYFQNEAQLEKSRLLSDRFSAERPKGSFSTLEIQRTEQGDSAMYLCASSGTGTQTGELFFGEGSRLTVL.

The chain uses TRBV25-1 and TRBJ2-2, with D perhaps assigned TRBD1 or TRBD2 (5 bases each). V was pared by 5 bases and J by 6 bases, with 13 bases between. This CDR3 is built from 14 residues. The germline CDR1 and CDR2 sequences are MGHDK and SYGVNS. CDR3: CASSRSLGAGELFF. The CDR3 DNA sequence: TGTGCCAGCAGTCGCTCTCTGGGGGCCGGGGAGCTGTTTTTT.

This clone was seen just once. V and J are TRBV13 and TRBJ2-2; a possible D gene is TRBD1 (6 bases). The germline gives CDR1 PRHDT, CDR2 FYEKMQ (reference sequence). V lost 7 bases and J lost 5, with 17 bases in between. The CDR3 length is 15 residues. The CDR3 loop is CASNRKGVWTGELFF. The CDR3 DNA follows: TGTGCCAGCAACAGAAAGGGGGTTTGGACCGGGGAGCTGTTTTTT.